This T cell receptor (beta chain) came from a study of shared clonotypes between healthy human individuals (dated by TCRdb to 2018 to 2020). Regarding the research as a whole: A couple of women and a few men aged 18 to 49 years were included in the cohort. For each donor, three plates each were used for CD4 naive and CD4 memory, two plates were used for CD8 naive, and one plate was used for CD8 memory. To estimate repertoire size and how much clonotype sharing occurs between individuals, the study deeply sequenced the blood TCR repertoires of a handful of healthy adults. Libraries were prepared and TCR repertoires were sequenced by different laboratories using diverse techniques, in order to increase sequencing depth and limit assay-specific biases. Each donor's leukapheresis produced roughly between roughly 0.9 and 9 billion PBMCs.

Donors were healthy HIV-negative adults with no recently reported acute infections or vaccinations. All donors were Caucasian adults living in Nashville, Tennessee, USA. CD4+ T cells were enriched by magnetic negative selection; naive cells were then positively selected on CD45RA, and the negative fraction formed the memory subset. Blood was collected by leukapheresis, and PBMCs were isolated by Ficoll-Histopaque density gradient centrifugation and then cryopreserved in liquid nitrogen vapor phase. Purity and quantity of every magnetically sorted T cell population were checked by analytical flow cytometry. Genomic DNA was isolated from each sorted fraction and quantified by UV absorbance on a Nanodrop 2000c. The V and J ends are trimmed by 3 bases and 5 bases, leaving 20 bases between them. CDR1 and CDR2 are read off the germline V gene (reference sequence) as LNHDA and SQIVND. The CDR3 numbers 16 residues from cysteine through phenylalanine. Of all the DNA, just the CDR3 is kept, 48 bases in frame from base 1.

On this clone itself: Its binding antigen is unknown. No quality values exist for individual bases; no much larger clone is one base distant.

General study outcomes and caveats: Estimated clonotype richness was generally larger for naive than for memory subsets. Compared with non-shared clonotypes, the clonotypes found in all four sorted-subset donors had higher generation probabilities. Because the study included only a small number of donors, the genetic and exposure-history diversity represented was limited. Pairwise subsampling led to the expectation that sequencing depth would affect the degree of clonotype sharing among donors. Sampling was limited to blood, and TCR repertoires in tissue likely differ from TCR repertoires in blood. Rarefaction of sorted-subset datasets indicated incomplete sequencing despite the large sequencing depth. About 5% of naive CD4, roughly 3.6% of naive CD8, approximately 2.2% of memory CD4, and 0.4% of memory CD8 clonotypes were shared across a handful of donors.

Using the deep immunoSEQ assay, multiplex PCR amplified TCR CDR3 regions from genomic DNA. Extracted genomic DNA from each cell subset was distributed evenly across all wells of several immunoSEQ 96-well plates, and each plate was treated as a replicate. For sorted subsets, roughly 190 ng of genomic DNA, equivalent to 25,000 to 30,000 T cell genomes, went into each replicate PCR. Purified libraries were measured with a Qubit 3.0 fluorometer, size-checked on a Bioanalyzer 2100, and measured again with the KAPA Library Quantification kit. A separate single-read 150-cycle Illumina NextSeq 550 flow cell was used to sequence each immunoSEQ 96-well plate. The study's processing was this. Because only junctional sequences without quality scores were contained in the immunoSEQ output, filtering matching that applied to full-length reads could not be performed. To assign V/J genes and CDR3, sequences were annotated against IMGT germline references using PyIR, a Python wrapper for IgBLAST v1.9. Any read was removed if the V/J assignment was weak (E-value above 1e-6), the CDR3 was missing, or the read contained stop codons, out-of-frame junctions, or ambiguous translated residues. V3J clonotypes were defined by identical inferred V gene, J gene, and CDR3 amino acid sequence. The percentage overlap between two repertoires was calculated by dividing the number of shared unique clonotypes by the size of the smaller repertoire. Richness of each repertoire was evaluated using RTK rarefaction, the Chao1 estimator, and Recon v2.1 estimates of unobserved clonotypes. Generation probabilities for all TCRbeta clonotypes obtained by the gDNA method from several donors were computed using OLGA. TCRdb obtained this table from immuneACCESS and retained in-frame rearrangements with V and J assigned. These tables miss some clones; where compared with another copy, unresolved V genes account for less than half of the shortfall, and the remainder is unexplained. V and J calls and clone size are copied from that table; D and trimming were computed from the DNA. This sample has some 500,000 clones in its table, and approximately 95% of those were observed once. The leading ten clones occupy less than 0.06% of the sample.

The material sequenced was naive CD4+ T cells sorted from blood. The sample's cell subset or site label, decoded: CD45RA+ positively selected. The chain is assembled from TRBV19 and TRBJ2-7; TRBD2 is perhaps the D gene, given 6 matching bases. The TCR sequence derives from a woman aged 25 to 39 in good health. The nucleotide sequence is given as TGTGCCAGTAGTATTGGGACTTCAAAAAGGTCCCACGAGCAGTACTTC. Translated, this gives CASSIGTSKRSHEQYF.